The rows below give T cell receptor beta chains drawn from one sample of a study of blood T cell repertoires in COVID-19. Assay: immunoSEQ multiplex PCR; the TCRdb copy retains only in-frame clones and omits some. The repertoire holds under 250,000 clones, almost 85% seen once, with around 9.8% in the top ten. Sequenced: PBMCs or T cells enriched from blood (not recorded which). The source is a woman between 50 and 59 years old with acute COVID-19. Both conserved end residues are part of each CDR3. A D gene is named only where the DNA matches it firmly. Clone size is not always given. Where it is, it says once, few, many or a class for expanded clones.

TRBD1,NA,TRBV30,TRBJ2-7,TGTGCCTGGAGTGGCCGGGACAGGGGGCTGAACGAGCAGTACTTC,CAWSGRDRGLNEQYF
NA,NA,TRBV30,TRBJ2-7,TGTGCCTCGAAACGGGTAGGGGTGTACGAGCAGTACTTC,CASKRVGVYEQYF
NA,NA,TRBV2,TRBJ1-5,TGTGCCAGCAGCTCTCGACAGACCAGCAATCAGCCCCAGCATTTT,CASSSRQTSNQPQHF
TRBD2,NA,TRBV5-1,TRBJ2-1,TGCGCCAGCAGCTTTGGGACTAGCTATGAGCAGTTCTTC,CASSFGTSYEQFF
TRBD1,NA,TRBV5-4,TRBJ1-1,TGTGCCAGCAGCTTGAACAGGGGGGACACTGAAGCTTTCTTT,CASSLNRGDTEAFF
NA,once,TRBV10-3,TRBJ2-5,TGTGCCATCAACCCCGGGGACTCCCAAGAGACCCAGTACTTC,CAINPGDSQETQYF
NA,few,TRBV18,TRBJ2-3,TGTGCCAGCTCCCCACCCGCAGATACGCAGTATTTT,CASSPPADTQYF
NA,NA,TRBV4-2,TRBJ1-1,TGTGCCAGCAGCCTGACAGAGAACACTGAAGCTTTCTTT,CASSLTENTEAFF
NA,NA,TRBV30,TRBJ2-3,TGTGCCTGGAGGGGGGGGGCGAATACGCAGTATTTT,CAWRGGANTQYF
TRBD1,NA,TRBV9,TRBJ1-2,TGTGCCAGCAGCGCGAGCCCCGACAGGGGCGTTCGGGGCTACACCTTC,CASSASPDRGVRGYTF
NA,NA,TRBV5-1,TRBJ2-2,TGCGCCAGCAGCACGGGAGAGAGGGCCGGGGAGCTGTTTTTT,CASSTGERAGELFF
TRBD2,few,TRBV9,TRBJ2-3,TGTGCCAGCAGCGTGGGACTAGCGGGGGGCGTCAGCACAGATACGCAGTATTTT,CASSVGLAGGVSTDTQYF
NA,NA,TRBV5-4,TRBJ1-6,TGTGCCAGCAGCTTGGGGACGGGAAATTCACCCCTCCACTTT,CASSLGTGNSPLHF
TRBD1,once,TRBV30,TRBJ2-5,TGTGCCTGGAGTGTAGACAGGGCTGAGACCCAGTACTTC,CAWSVDRAETQYF
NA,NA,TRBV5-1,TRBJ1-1,TGCGCCAGCAGCTTGGGACAGGTTGTGAACACTGAAGCTTTCTTT,CASSLGQVVNTEAFF
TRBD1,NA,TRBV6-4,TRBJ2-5,TGTGCCAGCACCATTCGACCGGACAGGGGGCAGGAGACCCAGTACTTC,CASTIRPDRGQETQYF
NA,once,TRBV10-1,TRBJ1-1,TGCGCCAGCAGTGAGTCCCGGGGGGCTGGCACTGAAGCTTTCTTT,CASSESRGAGTEAFF
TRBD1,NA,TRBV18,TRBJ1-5,TGTGCCAGCTCACCGACAGGGGTTGCGAGGTCCAATCAGCCCCAGCATTTT,CASSPTGVARSNQPQHF
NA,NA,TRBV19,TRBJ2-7,TGTGCCAGTGCATTAGTAGCCGACAGTTACTACGAGCAGTACTTC,CASALVADSYYEQYF
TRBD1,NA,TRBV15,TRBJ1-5,TGTGCCACCAGCAGGGAGACAGGGGTTAATCAGCCCCAGCATTTT,CATSRETGVNQPQHF
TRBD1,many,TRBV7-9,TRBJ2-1,TGTGCCAGCAGCCTCCCGACAGGGGCAAGCCCCTACAATGAGCAGTTCTTC,CASSLPTGASPYNEQFF
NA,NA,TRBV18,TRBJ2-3,TGTGCCAGCTCACCTTTCTCCCTTTTAACGGGAGACACAGATACGCAGTATTTT,CASSPFSLLTGDTDTQYF
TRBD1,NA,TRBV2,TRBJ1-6,TGTGCCAGCATGGACAGGGTAAATTCACCCCTCCACTTT,CASMDRVNSPLHF
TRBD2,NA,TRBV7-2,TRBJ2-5,TGTGCCAGCAGCTTAGTTCCTAGCGGATTTCTCCAAGAGACCCAGTACTTC,CASSLVPSGFLQETQYF
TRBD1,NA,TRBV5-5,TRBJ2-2,TGTGCCAGCAGCTCACCGGGACAGATCTCAAACACCGGGGAGCTGTTTTTT,CASSSPGQISNTGELFF
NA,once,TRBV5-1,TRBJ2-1,TGCGCCAGCAGCTTAAGACAACCTGGGACACCCGGCAATGAGCAGTTCTTC,CASSLRQPGTPGNEQFF
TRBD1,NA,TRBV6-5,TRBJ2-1,TGTGCCAGCAGTTTACTGGACAGGGGGCGGGATGAGCAGTTCTTC,CASSLLDRGRDEQFF